One sample yielded the 10 T cell receptor beta chains listed below, sequenced in a study of blood T cell repertoires in COVID-19. Data came from immunoSEQ multiplex PCR; TCRdb stores just in-frame clones and leaves some out. The sample has under 200,000 clones; roughly 81% are singletons. Sequencing was performed on peripheral blood. These receptors originate from a woman older than 75 with acute or convalescent COVID-19.

The V and J genes are TRBV6-5 and TRBJ1-1; tentatively, D is TRBD1 (5 bases). The CDR3 is made up of 15 amino acids. V was pared by 0 bases and J by 6 bases, with 14 bases between. Germline V gene sequence: CDR1 MNHEY, CDR2 SVGAGI. CDR3 protein: CASSYSSQGGAEAFF. CDR3 sequence (DNA): TGTGCCAGCAGTTACTCGAGTCAGGGAGGGGCTGAAGCTTTCTTT.

The rearrangement joins TRBV6-2 or TRBV6-3 to TRBJ1-5, with D perhaps matching TRBD1 (6 bases). The CDR3 is 17 amino acids. V was pared by 6 bases and J by 0 bases, with 18 bases between. Germline V gene sequence: CDR1 MNHEY, CDR2 SVGEGT. The CDR3 protein is CASSYGDTVSSNQPQHF. The CDR3 nucleotides are TGTGCCAGCAGCTATGGGGACACTGTATCTAGCAATCAGCCCCAGCATTTT.

The chain links TRBV3-1 (or the pseudogene TRBV3-2) to TRBJ2-3; D might be TRBD1 (6 bases). The CDR3 has 12 amino acids. Germline values: CDR1 LGHDT, CDR2 YNNKEL (reference sequence). V was pared by 7 bases and J by 8 bases, with 13 bases between. CDR3 amino acids: CASTHRDSTQYF. The CDR3 coding sequence is TGTGCCAGCACCCACAGGGATAGTACGCAGTATTTT.

V and J are TRBV21-1 and TRBJ1-1. TRBV21-1 is recorded as a pseudogene. The CDR3 extends over 18 amino acids. The CDR3 region is CASSKTLSVGGVNTEAFF. CDR3 in DNA: TGTGCCAGCAGCAAAACCTTATCCGTGGGAGGCGTTAACACTGAAGCTTTCTTT.

A remark on this clone: A junction end diverges from the germline sequence, so it may reflect a read error. The V gene is TRBV7-2, the J gene TRBJ1-3; D gene unclear. Germline lookup yields CDR1 SGHTA and CDR2 FQGNSA. This CDR3 spans 14 amino acids. The CDR3 DNA reads as TGTGCCAGCAGTTTAGGGTACGGTGGAAACACCATATATTTT. Translating it yields CASSLGYGGNTIYF. The whole variable domain, remainder taken from reference TRBV7-2 and TRBJ1-3, is GAGVSQSPSNKVTEKGKDVELRCDPISGHTALYWYRQSLGQGLEFLIYFQGNSAPDKSGLPSDRFSAERTGGSVSTLTIQRTQQEDSAVYLCASSLGYGGNTIYFGEGSWLTVV.

The chain employs TRBV29-1 and TRBJ1-3; D gene unclear. V lost 4 bases, J lost 5 bases, and 12 bases lay in between. Germline CDR1 reads SQVTM; CDR2 reads ANQGSEA. The CDR3 contains 13 residues. The DNA of the CDR3 is TGCAGCGTTGTGGGCTCCAGCAGAAACACCATATATTTT. Its translation is CSVVGSSRNTIYF.

The CDR3 DNA sequence: TGTGCCAGCAGGGGGATACAGGGTGGTGGATCATGGGCTTTCTTT. It yields the protein CASRGIQGGGSWAFF. The V and J genes are TRBV7-9 and TRBJ1-1, with a possible D match to TRBD1 (6 bases). V was shortened by 6 bases and J by 11 bases, with 25 bases between the two germline ends. CDR1 SEHNR and CDR2 FQNEAQ come from the germline V gene (reference sequence). The CDR3 is 15 amino acids.

V and J are TRBV11-2 and TRBJ2-2; 8 nucleotides line up with TRBD1. J lost 3 bases, V lost 5 bases, and 11 bases had no gene match. The germline V gene has CDR1 SGHAT and CDR2 FQNNGV. The CDR3 has 17 residues. The CDR3 DNA sequence: TGTGCCAGCAGCCTAAAGAGGACAGGGAGGTACACCGGGGAGCTGTTTTTT. This sequence encodes CASSLKRTGRYTGELFF.

The V gene is TRBV11-3, the J gene TRBJ2-1; D call uncertain. In germline, CDR1 is SGHNT, CDR2 YENEEA. The CDR3 length is 15 residues. The germline V and J ends were trimmed by 1 base and 2 bases, with 9 bases remaining between them. The CDR3 coding sequence is TGTGCCAGCAGCTTAGGGCTTCAGGCCTACAATGAGCAGTTCTTC. Its translation: CASSLGLQAYNEQFF.

This chain uses TRBV29-1 with TRBJ2-2, with D perhaps TRBD1 (5 bases). This CDR3 comprises 14 residues. Trimming removed 4 bases from V and 2 bases from J, with 11 bases in between. Germline CDR1 reads SQVTM; CDR2 reads ANQGSEA. CDR3 region: CSVVGRANTGELFF. For the CDR3, the DNA is TGCAGCGTTGTAGGCAGGGCTAACACCGGGGAGCTGTTTTTT.